This TCR beta chain was profiled in a study of early T cells in non-severe SARS-CoV-2 infection. Overall study context: It was bulk RNA from unsorted whole blood that was sequenced, and the chains were unpaired. Study observations and caveats: Private and CD4 specificities were missed by VDJdb matching, skewed to anti-spike CD8.

This clonotype was picked up many times. Its specificity is not known. The CDR3 is made up of 15 amino acids. Looked up from germline, CDR1 is SGHAT and CDR2 is FQNNGV. V was cut by 5 bases and J by 0 bases, with 14 bases left in between. Unique molecular identifiers were attached to individual cDNA molecules. One entry per CDR3 protein results from TCRdb running MiXCR on the 5' RACE reads. The data contain just over 80,000 distinct CDR3 sequences, roughly an eighth of them singletons. This chain uses TRBV11-2 with TRBJ2-7; D gene unclear. This clonotype was sampled from an adult who was a healthcare worker with PCR-confirmed SARS-CoV-2 infection or an uninfected control (not recorded which). Sequencing was performed on whole blood. CDR3 bases: TGTGCCAGCAGCGGTGGGATTTTAAGCTCCTACGAGCAGTACTTC. Translating gives CASSGGILSSYEQYF.